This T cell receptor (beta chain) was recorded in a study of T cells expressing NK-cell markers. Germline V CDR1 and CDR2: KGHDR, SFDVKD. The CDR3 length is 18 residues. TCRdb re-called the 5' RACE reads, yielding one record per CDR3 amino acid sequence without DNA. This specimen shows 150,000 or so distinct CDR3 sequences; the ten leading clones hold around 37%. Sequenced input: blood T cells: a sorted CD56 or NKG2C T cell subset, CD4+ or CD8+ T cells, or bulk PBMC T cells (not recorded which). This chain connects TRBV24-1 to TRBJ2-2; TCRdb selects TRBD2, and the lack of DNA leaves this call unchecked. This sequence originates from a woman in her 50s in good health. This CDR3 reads CATSDPPGLAANTGELFF.